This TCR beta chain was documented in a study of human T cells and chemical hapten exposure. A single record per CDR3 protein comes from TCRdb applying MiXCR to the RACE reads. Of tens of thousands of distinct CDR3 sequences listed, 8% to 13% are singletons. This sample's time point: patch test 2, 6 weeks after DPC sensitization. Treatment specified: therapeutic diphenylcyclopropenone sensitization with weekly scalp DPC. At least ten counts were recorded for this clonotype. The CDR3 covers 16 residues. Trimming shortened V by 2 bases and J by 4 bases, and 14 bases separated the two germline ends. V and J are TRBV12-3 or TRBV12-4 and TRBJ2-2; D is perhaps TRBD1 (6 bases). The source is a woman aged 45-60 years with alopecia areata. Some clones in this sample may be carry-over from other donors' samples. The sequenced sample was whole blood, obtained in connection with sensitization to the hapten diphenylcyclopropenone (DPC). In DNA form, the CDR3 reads TGTGCCAGCAGTTTAATGGGGGCAGCAATCACCGGGGAGCTGTTTTTT. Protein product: CASSLMGAAITGELFF.